This TCR beta chain was observed in a study of blood T cell repertoires in COVID-19. The overall study: T cells, B-cell-depleted T cells, or PBMCs provided the cDNA or gDNA that served as material.

The CDR3 covers 13 residues. Per the germline V gene, CDR1 is MDHEN and CDR2 is SYDVKM. Trimming took off 5 bases at V and 5 bases at J, with 12 bases between the two ends. In the original processing: Reference gene primer amplification in the assay estimated nucleated cell counts. Profiled with immunoSEQ multiplex PCR; TCRdb holds only in-frame clones, not every one. D and trimming were read from the DNA, whereas the V and J calls and clone size are those reported in that table. Among some 130,000 clones, roughly 84% were seen once, and the ten largest hold around 12%. The sequence came from a woman in her thirties who had recovered from COVID-19. The V and J genes are TRBV28 and TRBJ1-2; possibly TRBD1 for D (6 bases). The sequencing sample was made of peripheral blood. CDR3 coding DNA: TGTGCCAGCAGTGTGGACAGCCCTTATGGCTACACCTTC. It translates to CASSVDSPYGYTF.